This entry lists 27 T cell receptor beta chains sequenced from one sample in a study of blood T cell repertoires in COVID-19. Measured with immunoSEQ multiplex PCR; TCRdb has only the in-frame clones, and not every one. Among 200,000 or so clones listed, roughly 80% were seen once. Sequencing used peripheral blood. The receptors shown here come from a human donor in a cohort sampled during active COVID-19.

This clone was recorded a few times. The V and J genes are TRBV2 and TRBJ1-1; a possible D gene is TRBD1 (5 bases). This CDR3 comprises 13 residues. The V gene lost 6 bases and the J gene lost 1 base, with 9 bases spanning the gap. From germline, CDR1 is SNHLY and CDR2 FYNNEI. The CDR3 is CASRGVPNTEAFF. DNA of the CDR3: TGTGCCAGCAGAGGGGTCCCGAACACTGAAGCTTTCTTT.

The V and J genes are TRBV6-5 and TRBJ1-2; possibly TRBD1 for D (5 bases). This CDR3 has 14 amino acids. The germline V gene encodes CDR1 MNHEY and CDR2 SVGAGI. V lost 1 base and J lost 4, with 10 bases in between. This chain's CDR3 is CASSYLTVGYGYTF. CDR3 coding DNA: TGTGCCAGCAGTTACTTGACAGTGGGCTATGGCTACACCTTC.

This chain connects TRBV29-1 to TRBJ2-2; 11 bases agree with TRBD1. Trimming at V came to 4 bases and at J to 6 bases, leaving 7 bases not matched to a gene. Germline CDR1 and CDR2: SQVTM and ANQGSEA. The CDR3 extends over 15 amino acids. CDR3 protein: CSVVRTGGASGELFF. CDR3 sequence (DNA): TGCAGCGTTGTCAGGACAGGGGGCGCGTCCGGGGAGCTGTTTTTT.

V and J are TRBV7-6 and TRBJ2-7, with D perhaps matching TRBD2 (5 bases). Germline V CDR1 and CDR2: SGHVS, FNYEAQ. V was pared by 5 bases and J by 4 bases, with 18 bases between. The CDR3 runs to 15 residues. CDR3 region: CASSTRGSANYEQYF. CDR3 bases: TGTGCCAGCAGCACGAGAGGGAGTGCTAATTACGAGCAGTACTTC.

The chain has TRBV18 and TRBJ2-7; 8 bases match TRBD1. Per germline, CDR1 KGHSH and CDR2 LQKENI. The ends lost 4 bases at V and 3 bases at J; junction bases unmatched: 11. The CDR3 length is 16 residues. CDR3 protein: CASSLGQGGVLYEQYF. As DNA, the CDR3 is TGTGCCAGCTCACTAGGACAGGGCGGTGTGCTCTACGAGCAGTACTTC.

The rearrangement links TRBV6-5 to TRBJ1-3; the match to TRBD1 covers 10 bases. CDR1 and CDR2 (germline): MNHEY, SVGAGI. V lost 6 bases to trimming and J lost 5 bases; unmatched junction nucleotides: 7. CDR3 size: 15 residues. The CDR3 sequence: CASSLGQGRRNTIYF. CDR3 coding DNA: TGTGCCAGCAGCCTGGGACAGGGGAGGAGAAACACCATATATTTT.

The chain links TRBV24-1 to TRBJ2-3; perhaps TRBD1 as D (5 bases). The length of the CDR3 is 14 residues. Per the germline V gene, CDR1 is KGHDR and CDR2 is SFDVKD. V lost 4 bases and J lost 7, with 14 bases in between. The chain's CDR3 is CATSDPADKHTQYF. The CDR3 DNA follows: TGTGCCACCAGTGACCCCGCGGACAAGCATACGCAGTATTTT.

V is TRBV6-2 or TRBV6-3 and J is TRBJ1-6; TRBD1 aligns across 7 bases. This CDR3 spans 15 amino acids. V dropped 5 bases and J dropped 7; count of bases not matched to a gene: 8. CDR1 and CDR2 (germline): MNHEY, SVGEGT. The CDR3 spells CASSNRRTGNSPLHF. In DNA, the CDR3 is TGTGCCAGCAGTAACCGGAGGACAGGAAATTCACCCCTCCACTTT.

This clone was detected many times. The J gene is TRBJ2-7, the V gene TRBV30; a possible D gene is TRBD1 (5 bases). The CDR3 length is 13 residues. From germline, CDR1 is GTSNPN and CDR2 SVGIG (reference sequence). V shed 1 base and J shed 6 bases, with 13 bases lying between them. The CDR3 nucleotides are TGTGCCTGGAGTGCTATCTATGGGGCCGAGCAGTACTTC. Translation gives CAWSAIYGAEQYF. The full variable domain, in which reference TRBV30 and TRBJ2-7 provide the parts outside the CDR3, is SQTIHQWPATLVQPVGSPLSLECTVEGTSNPNLYWYRQAAGRGLQLLFYSVGIGQISSEVPQNLSASRPQDRQFILSSKKLLLSDSGFYLCAWSAIYGAEQYFGPGTRLTVT.

Only a few counts were recorded for this clone. The chain uses TRBV5-1 and TRBJ2-5, with TRBD2 matching 9 bases. V shed 4 bases and J 2 bases; nucleotides not matched to a gene: 9. The germline V gene has CDR1 SGHRS and CDR2 YFSETQ. The CDR3 covers 16 residues. The CDR3 DNA follows: TGCGCCAGCAGCCAGGGCGGGAGGGTAAATCAAGAGACCCAGTACTTC. It encodes CASSQGGRVNQETQYF.

This clone showed up just once. Other DNA sequences within the sample encode an identical CDR3. The chain recombines TRBV7-9 with TRBJ2-7; 8 bases align to TRBD1. The CDR3 loop spans 15 amino acids. The junction had 6 bases not matched to a gene; V was cut back by 5 bases and J by 0 bases. Germline CDR1 reads SEHNR; CDR2 reads FQNEAQ (reference sequence). The CDR3 nucleotides read TGTGCCAGCAGCCCTAGGGACAGGCCCTCCTACGAGCAGTACTTC. Translating it yields CASSPRDRPSYEQYF.

There are a few counts of this clone. This chain joins TRBV7-9 and TRBJ2-1, with TRBD2 identical over 10 bases. Germline trimming cut 4 bases from V and 4 bases from J; bases unmatched to any gene: 4. The CDR3 consists of 15 residues. Looked up from germline, CDR1 is SEHNR and CDR2 is FQNEAQ (reference sequence). Here the CDR3 DNA reads TGTGCCAGCAGCTCCCTAGCGGGAGTGTACAATGAGCAGTTCTTC. Translation: CASSSLAGVYNEQFF.

This chain uses TRBV28 with TRBJ1-2; 10 bases agree with TRBD1. The CDR3 has 13 residues. The germline CDR1 and CDR2 sequences are MDHEN and SYDVKM. V was clipped by 8 bases and J by 2 bases; unmatched bases: 2. The CDR3, as DNA: TGTGCCAGCGACAGGGGGCACAACTATGGCTACACCTTC. As protein: CASDRGHNYGYTF.

The V gene is TRBV28, the J gene TRBJ1-2; D might be TRBD1 (6 bases). V gave up 6 bases and J gave up 2 bases, with 16 bases separating them. The CDR3 spans 15 residues. Germline CDR1 and CDR2: MDHEN and SYDVKM. The CDR3 DNA reads as TGTGCCAGCAGCCATAACGGACAGACAAACTATGGCTACACCTTC. This sequence encodes CASSHNGQTNYGYTF.

The chain has TRBV9 and TRBJ2-7; 8 bases fit TRBD2. Losses at the gene ends were 3 bases for V and 6 bases for J; bases not matched to a gene: 14. This CDR3 is 16 amino acids long. Germline CDR1 reads SGDLS; CDR2 reads YYNGEE. The CDR3, as DNA: TGTGCCAGCAGCGCCCAGGGGTCCAGCGGGAGAGGCGAGCAGTACTTC. Its translation: CASSAQGSSGRGEQYF.

This clone showed up just a few times. The CDR3 sequence: CASSLDLNQPQHF. CDR3 DNA sequence: TGTGCCAGCAGCTTGGATCTCAATCAGCCCCAGCATTTT. The chain combines TRBV5-4 with TRBJ1-5; D is undetermined. The CDR3 covers 13 residues. The V gene lost 0 bases and the J gene lost 3 bases, with 4 bases spanning the gap. CDR1 and CDR2 (germline): SGHNT, YYREEE (reference sequence).

V and J are TRBV20-1 and TRBJ2-7; 11 bases fit TRBD2. V lost 3 bases to trimming and J lost 0 bases; unmatched junction nucleotides: 4. Germline-derived CDR1 and CDR2 are DFQATT and SNEGSKA (reference sequence). This CDR3 comprises 15 residues. In DNA, the CDR3 is TGCAGTGCTAGTGAAGGACTAGCGGGCTCCTACGAGCAGTACTTC. This codes for CSASEGLAGSYEQYF.

The chain joins TRBV6-1 to TRBJ2-6; no definite D call. Germline V gene data show CDR1 as MNHNS and CDR2 as SASEGT. This CDR3 has 19 residues. Between the trimmed V and J ends, which lost 2 bases and 1 base, there was a span of 18 bases. The CDR3, as DNA: TGTGCCAGCAGTGAATTTATAGGTGCGTTCAGGTCTGGGGCCAACGTCCTGACTTTC. Its translation: CASSEFIGAFRSGANVLTF.

This chain connects TRBV6-2 or TRBV6-3 to TRBJ2-5, with TRBD2 matching over 15 bases. This CDR3 spans 16 amino acids. The junction had 13 bases not matched to a gene; V was cut back by 8 bases and J by 9 bases. Germline V gives CDR1 MNHEY, CDR2 SVGEGT. CDR3 protein: CASRRGLAGGLGAQYF. CDR3 in DNA: TGTGCCAGCCGCCGCGGACTAGCGGGAGGGCTAGGGGCCCAGTACTTC.

The chain has TRBV5-1 and TRBJ1-5; D possibly corresponds to TRBD1 (5 bases). The V gene's germline CDR1 is SGHRS and CDR2 YFSETQ. The V end was cut by 0 bases, the J end by 1 base, with 14 bases between. The CDR3 runs 17 residues. The CDR3 DNA reads TGCGCCAGCAGCTTGGGGTCGGGGGAAGGAAGCAATCAGCCCCAGCATTTT. It yields the protein CASSLGSGEGSNQPQHF.

The J gene is TRBJ2-7, the V gene TRBV6-5; 8 bases are a match to TRBD2. The junction had 10 bases not matched to a gene; V was cut back by 2 bases and J by 4 bases. CDR3 size: 16 residues. The germline gives CDR1 MNHEY, CDR2 SVGAGI. CDR3 sequence reads: CASSYPYAGGGYEQYF. CDR3 coding DNA: TGTGCCAGCAGTTACCCATACGCCGGGGGGGGATACGAGCAGTACTTC.

This clone was seen a single time. The rearrangement joins TRBV7-8 to TRBJ2-7; 7 nucleotides agree with TRBD1. Per germline, CDR1 SGHVS and CDR2 FQNEAQ. CDR3 length: 15 residues. Losses at the gene ends were 5 bases for V and 2 bases for J; bases not matched to a gene: 9. CDR3 sequence: CASSTGTAVTYEQYF. CDR3 in DNA: TGTGCCAGCAGCACAGGGACAGCCGTAACCTACGAGCAGTACTTC.

This chain joins TRBV10-2 and TRBJ2-1; 7 bases fit TRBD2. The CDR3 is 16 amino acids. V was clipped by 2 bases and J by 4 bases; unmatched bases: 8. From germline, CDR1 is WSHSY and CDR2 SAAADI. The CDR3 sequence: CASSEPGGPRYNEQFF. In DNA, the CDR3 is TGCGCCAGCAGTGAGCCGGGAGGCCCAAGGTACAATGAGCAGTTCTTC.

CDR3 protein: CASSLSAGGPMDTQYF. The CDR3 DNA is TGCGCCAGCAGCTTGTCCGCGGGAGGGCCGATGGATACGCAGTATTTT. V usage is TRBV5-1 and J usage is TRBJ2-3; 9 nucleotides align to TRBD2. Germline V lookup: CDR1 SGHRS, CDR2 YFSETQ. There are 16 residues in the CDR3. V was clipped by 1 base and J by 6 bases; unmatched bases: 9.

This chain links TRBV10-1 with TRBJ2-7; 10 positions agree with TRBD2. Germline V gene sequence: CDR1 WNHNN, CDR2 SYGVQD (reference sequence). The length of the CDR3 is 14 residues. Losses at the gene ends were 10 bases for V and 2 bases for J; bases not matched to a gene: 8. The chain's CDR3 is CAILLAGGTYEQYF. CDR3 in DNA: TGCGCCATTCTTTTAGCGGGAGGCACCTACGAGCAGTACTTC.

The genes are TRBV28 and TRBJ1-6; possibly TRBD1 for D (6 bases). The CDR3 totals 17 residues. With 3 bases removed from V and 4 bases from J, the gap between germline ends came to 16 bases. In germline, CDR1 is MDHEN, CDR2 SYDVKM. As DNA, the CDR3 is TGTGCCAGCAGTTTTGTCCCAGGGGAGCATTATAATTCACCCCTCCACTTT. Protein sequence: CASSFVPGEHYNSPLHF.

V is TRBV7-9 and J is TRBJ2-1; 9 nucleotides match TRBD2. Germline CDR1 and CDR2: SEHNR and FQNEAQ (reference sequence). The CDR3 has 15 amino acids. With 5 bases clipped from V and 6 bases from J, the junction kept 8 bases outside the gene matches. CDR3 residues: CASSALGLAGNEQFF. In nucleotides, the CDR3 is TGTGCCAGCAGCGCATTGGGACTAGCTGGCAATGAGCAGTTCTTC.